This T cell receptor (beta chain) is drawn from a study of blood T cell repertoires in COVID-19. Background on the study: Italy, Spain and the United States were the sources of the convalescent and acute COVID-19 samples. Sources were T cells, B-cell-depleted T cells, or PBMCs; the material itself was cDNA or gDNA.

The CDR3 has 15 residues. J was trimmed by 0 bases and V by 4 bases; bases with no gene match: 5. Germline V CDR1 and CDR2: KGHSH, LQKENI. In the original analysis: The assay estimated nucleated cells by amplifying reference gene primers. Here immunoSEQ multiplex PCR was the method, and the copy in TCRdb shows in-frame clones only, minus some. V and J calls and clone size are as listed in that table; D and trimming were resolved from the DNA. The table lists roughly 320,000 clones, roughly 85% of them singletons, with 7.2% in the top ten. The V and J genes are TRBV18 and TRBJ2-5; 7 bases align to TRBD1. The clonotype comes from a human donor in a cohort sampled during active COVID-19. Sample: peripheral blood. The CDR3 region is CASSRDGTDQETQYF. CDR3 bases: TGTGCCAGCTCACGGGATGGGACAGACCAAGAGACCCAGTACTTC.